One T cell receptor (beta chain) is described in this entry. CDR1 is LGHDT, CDR2 YNNKEL, per germline (reference sequence). This CDR3 contains 14 residues. The V segment lost 6 bases and the J segment 7 bases; nucleotides outside the gene matches: 5. These data come from a study of blood T cell repertoires in COVID-19. Assay used: immunoSEQ multiplex PCR; TCRdb lists only in-frame clones, some missing. The sample includes some 56,000 clones, about 79% of them seen just once. The source material was peripheral blood. This rearrangement joins TRBV3-1 (or the pseudogene TRBV3-2) to TRBJ2-1; 11 nucleotides agree with TRBD2. The TCR comes from a man older than 75 with COVID-19, enrolled during active disease. The CDR3 here is CASRLAGEVNEQFF. In DNA form, the CDR3 reads TGTGCCAGCAGACTAGCGGGAGAGGTTAATGAGCAGTTCTTC.